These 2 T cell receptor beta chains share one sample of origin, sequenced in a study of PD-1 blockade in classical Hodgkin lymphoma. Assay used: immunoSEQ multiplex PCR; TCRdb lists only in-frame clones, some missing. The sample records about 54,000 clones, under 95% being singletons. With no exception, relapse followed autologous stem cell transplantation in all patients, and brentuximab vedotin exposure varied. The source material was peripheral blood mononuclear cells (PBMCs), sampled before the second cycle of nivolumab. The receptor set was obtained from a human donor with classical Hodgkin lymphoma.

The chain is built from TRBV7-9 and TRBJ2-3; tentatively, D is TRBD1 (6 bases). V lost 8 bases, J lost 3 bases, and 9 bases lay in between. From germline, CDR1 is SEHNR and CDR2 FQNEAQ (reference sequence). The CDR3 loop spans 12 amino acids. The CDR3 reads CASGTGTDTQYF. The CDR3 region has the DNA TGTGCCAGCGGTACAGGGACAGATACGCAGTATTTT.

CDR3 nucleotides: TGTGCCAGCAGCTTGGACAGGGCGATTGGGATAAACTACGAGCAGTACTTC. It codes for CASSLDRAIGINYEQYF. The rearrangement uses TRBV5-8 and TRBJ2-7, with TRBD1 as a possible D gene (6 bases). Germline CDR1 is SGHTS and CDR2 is YDEGEE. The CDR3 covers 17 residues. V lost 0 bases, J lost 3 bases, and 19 bases lay in between.